Here is one T cell receptor (beta chain) with its context. In this sample, this clone turned up once. The target of this receptor is not known. There are no base qualities to consult, and no much larger clone falls within one base. TCRbeta CDR3 regions were amplified from genomic DNA by means of the immunoSEQ Assay, a bias-controlled multiplex PCR. The paper's processing steps were these. The number of nucleated cells in each sample was estimated by amplification of reference gene primers within the assay. To quantify the absolute abundance of each unique TCRbeta CDR3 rearrangement, sequence reads were collapsed and filtered. Productive Simpson clonality was computed per sample as the square root of Simpson's diversity index over productive rearrangements. The source is immuneACCESS, and TCRdb retained only in-frame sequences with V and J called. Part of the clones is not carried over; for the studies checked, unresolved V genes explain less than half of this, and the remainder is unexplained. V, J and clone size reflect that table, while D and trimming were determined from the DNA. The sample table contains approximately 440,000 clones; only one count was recorded for roughly 91% of them. Clones ranked in the top ten supply more than 0.55% of the sample.

The V end gives up 5 bases and the J end 4 bases, leaving 8 bases in the junction not matched to a gene. From a lookup of the germline V gene, CDR1 and CDR2 are SGHAT and FQNNGV. From cysteine to phenylalanine, the CDR3 is 16 amino acids long. Just CDR3 DNA is preserved here, 48 bases in frame from base 1. This record belongs to a study of blood T cell repertoires in COVID-19 (dated by TCRdb to about 2020). Study-level background: The collaborator samples originated in the United States, Italy and Spain and spanned the acute and convalescent phases of COVID-19. The prospective study material was composed of cDNA or gDNA derived from T cells, B-cell-depleted T cells, or PBMCs. Deeply sampled blood TCRbeta repertoires from subjects exposed to, actively infected with, or recovered from COVID-19 were included in the dataset. The repertoires were released in a freely available public database intended as a resource for research on the immune response to SARS-CoV-2. Samples were obtained from the ongoing ImmuneRACE study (first 160 participants) and from 950 to 1,500 subjects provided by 6 global collaborators. A de-identified subject ID, COVID-19 status, age in years and sex were almost always included in the sample metadata. Where HLA class I and class II types were available, the types were taken from metadata supplied by the sample provider, not from assay-based typing.

Enrolling through a virtual design, the prospective study's participants ranged in age from roughly 18 to 95 years and lived across more than 20 United States geographic areas. In the prospective study, participants were assigned to cohorts based on the clinical history participants reported in a screening survey and a study questionnaire. For ImmuneRACE Cohort 3, a participant was defined as recovered based on two consecutive negative NP/OP PCR tests, clearance by a healthcare professional, or resolution of symptoms. In the prospective study, mobile phlebotomists collected whole blood, serum and a nasopharyngeal or oropharyngeal swab from each participant. Over an approximately 2-month period, participants in the prospective study had the option of providing additional blood draws and questionnaires. Blood samples from the prospective study were shipped frozen or at room temperature prior to DNA extraction.

General study outcomes and caveats: The quantity of clinical and demographic metadata differed by source and by participant and was supplied without curation.

Sequencing was carried out using PBMCs or T cells enriched from blood (not recorded which). This sequence was found in a young man who had recovered from COVID-19. Recombination joined TRBV11-2 with TRBJ2-2; 9 bases in the junction line up with TRBD1. The CDR3 has the sequence CASSMQTGGVTGELFF. The DNA reads TGTGCCAGCAGCATGCAGACAGGGGGGGTCACCGGGGAGCTGTTTTTT.